Sequencing of this T cell receptor (beta chain) was carried out in a study of blood T cell repertoires in COVID-19. Study-wide context: Sources were T cells, B-cell-depleted T cells, or PBMCs; the material itself was cDNA or gDNA.

Profiling relied on immunoSEQ multiplex PCR, and the TCRdb table lists in-frame clones only, not all of them. The sample consists of around 380,000 clones, more than 70% of them appearing once. Participant ages covered about 18 to 100 years across 25 or so US areas. The CDR3 has 14 amino acids. V lost 2 bases, J lost 5 bases, and 13 bases lay in between. Germline CDR1 reads LGHNA; CDR2 reads YSLEER. The gene calls are TRBV4-3 and TRBJ2-7; D possibly corresponds to TRBD2 (6 bases). Input material: PBMCs or T cells enriched from blood (not recorded which). This clonotype was sampled from a man aged 25 to 40 who had recovered from COVID-19. CDR3 DNA: TGCGCCAGCAGCCAAAAGTCGGCGGGGAACGAGCAGTACTTC. This gives the protein CASSQKSAGNEQYF.